A selection of T cell receptor beta chains follows, all from one sample in a study of blood T cell repertoires in COVID-19. Method: immunoSEQ multiplex PCR; TCRdb's copy keeps in-frame clones and lacks some. The sample lists about 240,000 clones; roughly four fifths were seen once. The sequencing sample was made of PBMCs or T cells enriched from blood (not recorded which). All receptors come from a woman aged 40-49 years who had been exposed to COVID-19. Each CDR3 is given with its conserved first and last residue. A D gene is named only where the DNA matches it firmly. Clone sizes are given selectively: once, few, many, or a class where the clone is expanded.

.	.	TRBV30	TRBJ2-7	CAWSVQGRGSYEQYF	TGTGCCTGGAGTGTGCAGGGTAGAGGCTCCTACGAGCAGTACTTC
.	.	TRBV9	TRBJ2-3	CASSPLNGGDTQYF	TGTGCCAGCAGCCCACTTAACGGCGGGGATACGCAGTATTTT
TRBD1	.	TRBV5-1	TRBJ2-7	CASSLVQGVEQYF	TGCGCCAGCAGCTTGGTGCAGGGGGTCGAGCAGTACTTC
TRBD1	.	TRBV18	TRBJ1-4	CASSPTRGQGEKLFF	TGTGCCAGCTCACCTACAAGGGGGCAGGGAGAAAAACTGTTTTTT
TRBD1	.	TRBV30	TRBJ1-1	CAWNRQGANTEAFF	TGTGCCTGGAACCGACAGGGGGCGAACACTGAAGCTTTCTTT
TRBD1	.	TRBV6-5	TRBJ1-1	CASSFLDRGRYAFF	TGTGCCAGCAGTTTCCTCGACAGGGGGAGGTACGCTTTCTTT
TRBD1	.	TRBV13	TRBJ2-7	CASSSTRDRSSLSETYEQYF	TGTGCCAGCAGCTCTACCCGGGACAGGTCGTCCCTCTCTGAGACATACGAGCAGTACTTC
.	.	TRBV11-2	TRBJ1-1	CASSFPGGGTEAFF	TGTGCCAGCAGCTTCCCTGGAGGAGGCACTGAAGCTTTCTTT
TRBD1	.	TRBV10-3	TRBJ1-1	CAISESSGGITEAFF	TGTGCCATCAGTGAGTCTTCAGGGGGCATCACTGAAGCTTTCTTT
.	once	TRBV14	TRBJ2-7	CASSQVSLGQQYF	TGTGCCAGCAGCCAAGTCTCGCTTGGGCAGCAGTACTTC
TRBD2	.	TRBV10-3	TRBJ2-3	CAISEAGGGTDTQYF	TGTGCCATCAGTGAGGCGGGGGGCGGCACAGATACGCAGTATTTT
TRBD1	.	TRBV5-1	TRBJ1-2	CASSGGQGLNYGYTF	TGCGCCAGCAGCGGCGGACAGGGGCTAAATTATGGCTACACCTTC
.	.	TRBV6-5	TRBJ2-5	CASRADWETPTQYF	TGTGCCAGCAGGGCCGACTGGGAGACACCGACCCAGTACTTC
.	.	TRBV24-1	TRBJ1-2	CATSGRGDPNYGYTF	TGTGCCACCAGTGGACGGGGGGATCCTAACTATGGCTACACCTTC
.	.	TRBV5-1	TRBJ2-7	CASSSRTVPYEQYF	TGCGCCAGCAGCTCAAGGACTGTACCCTACGAGCAGTACTTC
.	.	TRBV6-4	TRBJ1-3	CASTSEGNTIYF	TGTGCCAGCACCTCGGAGGGAAACACCATATATTTT
TRBD1	.	TRBV5-1	TRBJ2-3	CASSLLGTGPDTQYF	TGCGCCAGCAGCCTCCTTGGGACAGGGCCAGATACGCAGTATTTT
.	.	TRBV19	TRBJ1-1	CASTAGLTTEAFF	TGTGCCAGTACCGCGGGACTGACGACTGAAGCTTTCTTT
TRBD2	once	TRBV4-1	TRBJ2-1	CASSPGLAGGRRNEQFF	TGCGCCAGCAGCCCAGGACTAGCGGGGGGGCGGAGGAATGAGCAGTTCTTC
.	.	TRBV7-3	TRBJ2-2	CASSIRRGEELFF	TGTGCCAGCAGCATACGGAGGGGTGAGGAGCTGTTTTTT
.	.	TRBV7-9	TRBJ1-1	CASSLARHPTEAFF	TGTGCCAGCAGCTTAGCGAGACATCCGACTGAAGCTTTCTTT
TRBD1	.	TRBV29-1	TRBJ1-4	CSVGDREDEKLFF	TGCAGCGTTGGAGACAGGGAGGATGAAAAACTGTTTTTT
.	.	TRBV30	TRBJ1-2	CAWSGGQLHGYTF	TGTGCCTGGAGTGGGGGACAACTACATGGCTACACCTTC
.	.	TRBV7-3	TRBJ1-2	CASSPQTGYGYTF	TGTGCCAGCAGCCCTCAGACAGGCTATGGCTACACCTTC
TRBD1	.	TRBV6-5	TRBJ1-1	CASSSQGVSEAFF	TGTGCCAGCAGTTCACAGGGGGTATCTGAAGCTTTCTTT
.	.	TRBV5-1	TRBJ1-5	CASSLEGGSNQPQHF	TGCGCCAGCAGCTTGGAAGGGGGTAGCAATCAGCCCCAGCATTTT
TRBD1	.	TRBV7-2	TRBJ1-6	CASSLDRDNSPLHF	TGTGCCAGCAGCCTGGACAGGGATAATTCACCCCTCCACTTT
TRBD1	.	TRBV6-6	TRBJ1-2	CASSYTLGTGGASNYGYTF	TGTGCCAGCAGCTATACCCTAGGGACAGGGGGCGCAAGCAACTATGGCTACACCTTC
TRBD1	.	TRBV6-2/TRBV6-3	TRBJ2-6	CASSWDRGSGANVLTF	TGTGCCAGCAGTTGGGACAGGGGTAGTGGGGCCAACGTCCTGACTTTC
.	.	TRBV6-6	TRBJ2-7	CASSPETRAKQYF	TGTGCCAGCAGCCCGGAGACTCGAGCCAAGCAGTACTTC
.	.	TRBV7-2	TRBJ1-3	CASSLLGNTIYF	TGTGCCAGCAGTCTTTTAGGAAACACCATATATTTT
.	once	TRBV11-2	TRBJ2-3	CASSLVSGTAWTDTQYF	TGTGCCAGCAGCTTAGTATCAGGGACTGCTTGGACAGATACGCAGTATTTT
.	few	TRBV4-1	TRBJ1-6	CASSQPLNSPLHF	TGCGCCAGCAGCCAACCTCTTAATTCACCCCTCCACTTT
.	once	TRBV5-8	TRBJ1-1	CASSLRRGMNTEAFF	TGTGCCAGCAGCTTGAGGCGGGGAATGAACACTGAAGCTTTCTTT
.	few	TRBV19	TRBJ2-7	CASSPDSTYEQYF	TGTGCCAGTAGCCCGGACAGTACCTACGAGCAGTACTTC
TRBD1	.	TRBV6-5	TRBJ1-2	CASSYTGGSNYGYTF	TGTGCCAGCAGTTACACAGGGGGCTCCAACTATGGCTACACCTTC
.	.	TRBV7-2	TRBJ1-4	CASSRQGREKLFF	TGTGCCTCCAGCCGGCAGGGGCGTGAAAAACTGTTTTTT
.	few	TRBV30	TRBJ1-2	CAWSEPPRGDYGYTF	TGTGCCTGGAGTGAACCACCTAGGGGCGACTATGGCTACACCTTC
.	once	TRBV28	TRBJ2-2	CASSLGLGGTGELFF	TGTGCCAGCAGTTTAGGGCTAGGAGGTACCGGGGAGCTGTTTTTT
TRBD1	.	TRBV5-5	TRBJ2-7	CASSHGTGAYEQYF	TGTGCCAGCAGCCACGGGACAGGGGCCTACGAGCAGTACTTC
TRBD2	.	TRBV28	TRBJ2-1	CASSSTLTRGGREQFF	TGTGCCAGCAGTTCTACCCTGACGCGGGGGGGCAGGGAGCAGTTCTTC
TRBD2	.	TRBV12-3/TRBV12-4	TRBJ2-5	CASSSTSGETQYF	TGTGCCAGCAGTTCAACTAGCGGGGAGACCCAGTACTTC
TRBD1	few	TRBV5-6	TRBJ1-2	CASSLRTGGFGYTF	TGTGCCAGCAGCTTAAGGACAGGGGGCTTTGGCTACACCTTC
TRBD1	.	TRBV6-6	TRBJ1-3	CASTYSDRGQGNTIYF	TGTGCCAGCACATACTCGGACAGGGGGCAAGGAAACACCATATATTTT
.	.	TRBV11-3	TRBJ2-1	CASSPGQPEGEQFF	TGTGCCAGCAGTCCCGGACAGCCAGAAGGTGAGCAGTTCTTC
TRBD1	.	TRBV7-9	TRBJ2-7	CASSVGTDEQYF	TGTGCCAGCAGCGTCGGGACAGACGAGCAGTACTTC
TRBD1	once	TRBV19	TRBJ2-5	CASSVGQGNRETQYF	TGTGCCAGTAGTGTAGGACAGGGGAATCGGGAGACCCAGTACTTC
TRBD1	.	TRBV5-4	TRBJ1-4	CASGRQGTGWDEKLFF	TGTGCCAGCGGGCGACAGGGTACGGGGTGGGATGAAAAACTGTTTTTT
TRBD1	.	TRBV5-1	TRBJ2-7	CASSTDPGQASYEQYF	TGCGCCAGCAGTACTGATCCGGGACAGGCTTCCTACGAGCAGTACTTC
.	once	TRBV7-8	TRBJ1-1	CASSWAMGAAMTEAFF	TGTGCCAGCAGCTGGGCGATGGGGGCGGCGATGACTGAAGCTTTCTTT
.	once	TRBV18	TRBJ2-1	CASSASSDSRYNEQFF	TGTGCCAGCTCAGCAAGCTCCGACAGCCGCTACAATGAGCAGTTCTTC
TRBD1	.	TRBV3-1/TRBV3-2	TRBJ2-3	CASSHRGTEITDTQYF	TGTGCCAGCAGCCACCGAGGGACAGAGATCACAGATACGCAGTATTTT
.	.	TRBV2	TRBJ1-3	CASSELPGTGNTIYF	TGTGCCAGCAGTGAACTCCCCGGGACTGGAAACACCATATATTTT
.	.	TRBV27	TRBJ1-2	CASSFRGNYGYTF	TGTGCCAGCAGTTTCAGGGGTAACTATGGCTACACCTTC
TRBD1	.	TRBV5-1	TRBJ1-2	CASSLTGESGYTF	TGCGCCAGCAGCCTGACAGGGGAAAGTGGCTACACCTTC
TRBD1	.	TRBV10-3	TRBJ2-7	CAISAQGALYEQYF	TGTGCCATCAGTGCCCAGGGGGCCCTTTACGAGCAGTACTTC
.	.	TRBV19	TRBJ1-2	CASSSLPQGSKGYTF	TGTGCCAGTAGTAGCCTACCACAGGGCTCTAAGGGCTACACCTTC
.	.	TRBV7-2	TRBJ2-5	CASSLSRRPQETQYF	TGTGCCAGCAGCTTGAGCCGGCGGCCCCAAGAGACCCAGTACTTC
TRBD1	.	TRBV5-1	TRBJ2-7	CASSFGTGVYEQYF	TGCGCCAGCAGCTTCGGGACAGGTGTCTACGAGCAGTACTTC